This TCR beta chain was documented in a study of patients and donors after allogeneic stem cell transplantation. Via MiXCR, TCRdb re-called the RT-PCR reads, giving one row per CDR3 protein. Of about 100,000 distinct CDR3 sequences in the sample, 35% were seen once. Trimming took off 2 bases at V and 0 bases at J, with 11 bases between the two ends. This CDR3 region has 15 residues. The germline V gene encodes CDR1 MNHNY and CDR2 SVGAGI (reference sequence). Sequencing was performed on blood, either unsorted or a sorted T cell fraction (not recorded which). This clonotype was obtained from a human donor who was either an allogeneic HSCT recipient or a stem cell or donor lymphocyte infusion donor (not recorded which). It is not recorded whose cells these are; they may come from a transplant donor. V usage is TRBV6-6 and J usage is TRBJ2-7; D may be TRBD1 or TRBD2 (5 bases each). CDR3 DNA: TGTGCCAGCAGTTACCCGCCAGGGAGCTCCTACGAGCAGTACTTC. This gives the protein CASSYPPGSSYEQYF.